These 10 T cell receptor beta chains share one sample of origin, sequenced in a study of CD8 T cells in Susac syndrome. RNA totalling about 0.5 to 1 ug underwent reverse transcription with random hexamers. TCRdb re-derived calls from the immunoSEQ multiplex PCR reads in MiXCR, one entry per CDR3 protein. Of under 200,000 distinct CDR3 sequences listed, 85% to 95% are singletons. The sequenced sample consisted of CD8+ T cells from PBMCs. The receptor source for this set is a human donor with multiple sclerosis.

A few counts support this clonotype. The genes are TRBV7-2 and TRBJ2-1; 11 positions agree with TRBD2. Germline V gives CDR1 SGHTA, CDR2 FQGNSA. This CDR3 has 14 amino acids. With 8 bases clipped from V and 6 bases from J, the junction kept 6 bases outside the gene matches. CDR3 residues: CASRATSGSNEQFF. The CDR3 DNA is TGTGCCAGCCGAGCTACTAGCGGGAGCAATGAGCAGTTCTTC.

The chain links TRBV2 to TRBJ2-5, with D possibly TRBD1 on 5 matching bases. The CDR3 covers 17 residues. The V end lost 3 bases, the J end lost 5 bases, and 22 bases lay between the germline ends. Per the germline V gene, CDR1 is SNHLY and CDR2 is FYNNEI. For the CDR3, the DNA is TGTGCCAGCAGTGAGGGAACGACAGACCGAGCTTCGGAGACCCAGTACTTC. Protein: CASSEGTTDRASETQYF. The variable domain in full, with the rest retrieved from reference TRBV2 and TRBJ2-5, is EPEVTQTPSHQVTQMGQEVILRCVPISNHLYFYWYRQILGQKVEFLVSFYNNEISEKSEIFDDQFSVERPDGSNFTLKIRSTKLEDSAMYFCASSEGTTDRASETQYFGPGTRLLVL.

The J gene is TRBJ2-7, the V gene TRBV19, with D tentatively TRBD1 (6 bases). There are 13 residues in the CDR3. Germline V CDR1 and CDR2: LNHDA, SQIVND (reference sequence). The V gene lost 5 bases and the J gene lost 5 bases, with 13 bases spanning the gap. The chain's CDR3 is CASSPTGDHEQYF. The CDR3 DNA follows: TGTGCCAGTAGTCCGACAGGAGATCACGAGCAGTACTTC. Based on the CDR3 plus reference TRBV19 and TRBJ2-7, the full variable domain is DGGITQSPKYLFRKEGQNVTLSCEQNLNHDAMYWYRQDPGQGLRLIYYSQIVNDFQKGDIAEGYSVSREKKESFPLTVTSAQKNPTAFYLCASSPTGDHEQYFGPGTRLTVT.

CDR3 residues: CASSPLGPPRSTDTQYF. The CDR3 DNA follows: TGTGCCAGCAGTCCCCTCGGACCCCCCCGGAGCACAGATACGCAGTATTTT. The rearrangement joins TRBV12-3 or TRBV12-4 to TRBJ2-3, with D unclear. CDR3 length equals 17 residues. The ends were cut back, 5 bases at V and 0 bases at J, with 18 bases in the middle.

The chain is built from TRBV6-5 and TRBJ2-7; the D gene is possibly TRBD1 (8 bases). CDR3 length: 14 amino acids. V gave up 6 bases and J gave up 6 bases, with 18 bases separating them. In germline, CDR1 is MNHEY, CDR2 SVGAGI. The CDR3 nucleotides are TGTGCCAGCAGCCACGGACAGGGCGGGGGCGAGCAGTACTTC. Its translation: CASSHGQGGGEQYF.

The CDR3 spells CATSALVLGNYGYTF. In DNA, the CDR3 is TGTGCCACCTCGGCTTTAGTTCTCGGTAACTATGGCTACACCTTC. The V and J genes are TRBV15 and TRBJ1-2, with D unresolved. V gave up 8 bases and J gave up 1 base, with 17 bases separating them. The CDR3 extends over 15 amino acids. Germline lookup yields CDR1 LNHNV and CDR2 YYDKDF (reference sequence).

V and J are TRBV15 and TRBJ2-3; D perhaps matches TRBD2 (6 bases). Germline assignment: CDR1 LNHNV and CDR2 YYDKDF (reference sequence). CDR3 length: 17 residues. V was clipped by 0 bases and J by 1 base, with 14 bases between them. The CDR3 sequence: CATSRDGGLGGTDTQYF. The CDR3 DNA is TGTGCCACCAGCAGAGATGGAGGGCTCGGTGGCACAGATACGCAGTATTTT.

This sequence joins TRBV4-1 and TRBJ2-1, with a weak D call TRBD2 (7 bases). From germline, CDR1 is MGHRA and CDR2 YSYEKL. The CDR3 sequence is 13 residues long. V lost 0 bases, J lost 11 bases, and 11 bases lay in between. The CDR3 DNA reads as TGCGCCAGCAGCCAAGAGACGGGGGGCAAGCAGTTCTTC. Translated: CASSQETGGKQFF.

This chain uses TRBV24-1 with TRBJ1-2; 7 bases are shared with TRBD1. J gave up 3 bases and V 3 bases, and 3 bases lay outside the gene matches. Germline V gene lookup returns CDR1 KGHDR and CDR2 SFDVKD. This CDR3 is 14 amino acids long. The CDR3: CATSDAGTDYGYTF. The CDR3 nucleotides are TGTGCCACCAGTGATGCCGGGACAGACTATGGCTACACCTTC.

The chain employs TRBV7-9 and TRBJ1-2, with TRBD1 as a possible D gene (5 bases). CDR1 and CDR2 (germline): SEHNR, FQNEAQ (reference sequence). The V gene lost 3 bases and the J gene lost 2 bases, with 10 bases spanning the gap. The CDR3 sequence is 14 residues long. CDR3 sequence: CASSLPTVNYGYTF. CDR3 bases: TGTGCCAGCAGCTTGCCGACAGTGAACTATGGCTACACCTTC.